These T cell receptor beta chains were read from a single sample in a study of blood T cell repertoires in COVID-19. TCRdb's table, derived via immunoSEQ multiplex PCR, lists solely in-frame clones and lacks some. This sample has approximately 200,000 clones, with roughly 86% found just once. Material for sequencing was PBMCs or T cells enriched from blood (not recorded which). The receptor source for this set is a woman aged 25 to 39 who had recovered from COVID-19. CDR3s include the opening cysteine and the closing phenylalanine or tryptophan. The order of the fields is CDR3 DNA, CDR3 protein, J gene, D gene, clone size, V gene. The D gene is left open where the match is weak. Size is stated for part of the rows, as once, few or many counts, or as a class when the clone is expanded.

TGTGCCACCAGTGATGGCCGAAGCACAGGGGGCTATCAGCCCCAGCATTTT	CATSDGRSTGGYQPQHF	TRBJ1-5	TRBD1	few	TRBV24-1
TGCGCCAGCAGCTTGGGGCTAGCGGGTCCCCCTCTTTACGAGCAGTACTTC	CASSLGLAGPPLYEQYF	TRBJ2-7	TRBD2	-	TRBV5-1
TGTGCCTGGACGACAGGGGCCATGAACACCGGGGAGCTGTTTTTT	CAWTTGAMNTGELFF	TRBJ2-2	TRBD1	-	TRBV30
TGCAGCGTTGTGGAGCGTCGCGGGAGCAGGGGCACAGATACGCAGTATTTT	CSVVERRGSRGTDTQYF	TRBJ2-3	TRBD2	-	TRBV29-1
TGTGCCAGCATTTACAGGACCACCGGGGAGCTGTTTTTT	CASIYRTTGELFF	TRBJ2-2	-	-	TRBV28
TGTGCCAGCAGAACGGACAGGGAGGGCAATCAGCCCCAGCATTTT	CASRTDREGNQPQHF	TRBJ1-5	TRBD1	-	TRBV6-5
TGTGCCAGTAGTACTAGCGAATTCACCTACAATGAGCAGTTCTTC	CASSTSEFTYNEQFF	TRBJ2-1	-	few	TRBV19
TGCGCCAGCAGCCACGATACTAGCGGCTTCTACGAGCAGTACTTC	CASSHDTSGFYEQYF	TRBJ2-7	TRBD2	-	TRBV4-1
TGTGCCAGCAGTCGGACACAGGAGTCCACAGATACGCAGTATTTT	CASSRTQESTDTQYF	TRBJ2-3	-	-	TRBV6-5
TGTGCCAGCAGCATCGGACTAGCGGGAGCCACCGGGGAGCTGTTTTTT	CASSIGLAGATGELFF	TRBJ2-2	TRBD2	-	TRBV7-2
TGTGCCAGCAGCTTAATCCCGGGACTAGCGGGAGGGCCGGCCGGGGAGCTGTTTTTT	CASSLIPGLAGGPAGELFF	TRBJ2-2	TRBD2	once	TRBV7-6
TGTGCCAGCACGATCCCTAGCGGGAGGGCACGGACCGGGGAGCTGTTTTTT	CASTIPSGRARTGELFF	TRBJ2-2	TRBD2	-	TRBV2
TGTGCCAGCAGCCCCTTAACAGGGCCCTCCTACAATGAGCAGTTCTTC	CASSPLTGPSYNEQFF	TRBJ2-1	-	-	TRBV27
TGTGCCAGCAGTCAACTAGCTCTATCAGGGGATACGCAGTATTTT	CASSQLALSGDTQYF	TRBJ2-3	-	-	TRBV6-4
TGTGCCAGCAGCCAAGGGCCTAGCGGGTACACAGATACGCAGTATTTT	CASSQGPSGYTDTQYF	TRBJ2-3	TRBD2	-	TRBV14
TGTGCCAGTAGTAAGGGGCCCCCGGGGCGGGGGGCCTCCTACGAGCAGTACTTC	CASSKGPPGRGASYEQYF	TRBJ2-7	TRBD2	-	TRBV19
TGTGCCAGCAGCCTCCAGGGATGGAGCAATCAGCCCCAGCATTTT	CASSLQGWSNQPQHF	TRBJ1-5	-	-	TRBV7-8
TGCGCCAGCAGCTATGGACAGCCTAACTATGGCTACACCTTC	CASSYGQPNYGYTF	TRBJ1-2	-	-	TRBV5-1
TGCGCCAGCAGCCAAGATAATAGCAATCAGCCCCAGCATTTT	CASSQDNSNQPQHF	TRBJ1-5	-	-	TRBV4-1
TGTGCCAGCAGCTTTATACTAGCGGGAGGGTGGGTAAACACAGATACGCAGTATTTT	CASSFILAGGWVNTDTQYF	TRBJ2-3	TRBD2	-	TRBV7-9
TGCGCCAGCAGCTTGGAGGACAGGGGGAATTCACCCCTCCACTTT	CASSLEDRGNSPLHF	TRBJ1-6	TRBD1	-	TRBV5-1
TGTGCCAGCAGCCGTGGACTAGGCACAGATACGCAGTATTTT	CASSRGLGTDTQYF	TRBJ2-3	TRBD2	-	TRBV7-2
TGTGCCAGCAGCCTAACGACTAGCTCAGAGACCCAGTACTTC	CASSLTTSSETQYF	TRBJ2-5	TRBD2	-	TRBV7-9
TGTGCCATCAGTGACCTAGACCCCACTGGGAGAATAGATACGCAGTATTTT	CAISDLDPTGRIDTQYF	TRBJ2-3	-	few	TRBV10-3
TGTGCCAGCAGCTTAGCGGGCCCAAAGATCGAGCAGTACTTC	CASSLAGPKIEQYF	TRBJ2-7	-	-	TRBV7-2
TGCAGCGTTATTACCTTAAGGACAGGGGGCTTTTCGAACATTCAGTACTTC	CSVITLRTGGFSNIQYF	TRBJ2-4	TRBD1	-	TRBV29-1
TGTGCCAGCAGCGGGACTAGCGGGAGTGTAACAGATACGCAGTATTTT	CASSGTSGSVTDTQYF	TRBJ2-3	TRBD2	many	TRBV6-2/TRBV6-3
TGTGCCAGCAGTTACGACGGAGGGAGGGATGAAAAACTGTTTTTT	CASSYDGGRDEKLFF	TRBJ1-4	-	few	TRBV6-5